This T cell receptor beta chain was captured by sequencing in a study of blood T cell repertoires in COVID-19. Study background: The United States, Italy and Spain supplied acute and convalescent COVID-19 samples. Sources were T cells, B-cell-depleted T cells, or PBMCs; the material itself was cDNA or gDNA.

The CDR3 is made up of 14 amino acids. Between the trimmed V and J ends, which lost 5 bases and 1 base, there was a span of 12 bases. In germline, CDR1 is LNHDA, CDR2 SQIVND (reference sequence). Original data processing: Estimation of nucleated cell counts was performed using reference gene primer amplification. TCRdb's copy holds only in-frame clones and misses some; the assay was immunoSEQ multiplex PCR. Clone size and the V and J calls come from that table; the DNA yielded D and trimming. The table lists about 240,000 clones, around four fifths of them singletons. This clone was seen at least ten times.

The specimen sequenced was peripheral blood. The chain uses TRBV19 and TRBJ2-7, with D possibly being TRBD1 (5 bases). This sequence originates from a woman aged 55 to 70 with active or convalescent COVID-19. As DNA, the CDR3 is TGTGCCAGTAGTTCCCAGGGTGGATCCTACGAGCAGTACTTC. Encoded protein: CASSSQGGSYEQYF.